The present entry profiles one T cell receptor (beta chain) with its context. The antigen it binds to is not known. No much larger clone is present one base from it, and per-base qualities are unavailable. The sample belongs to a study of shared clonotypes between healthy human individuals (TCRdb year 2020). Some background on the complete study: The cohort comprised a couple of women and a few men aged 18 to 49 years. To increase sequencing depth and limit assay-specific biases, different laboratories used diverse techniques to prepare libraries and sequence TCR repertoires. Per donor, leukapheresis produced somewhere between about 0.85 and 10 billion PBMCs. For each donor, CD4 naive and CD4 memory were each run on three plates, CD8 naive on two plates, and CD8 memory on one plate. Blood TCR repertoires of 5 or 6 healthy adults were deeply sequenced to estimate repertoire size and the extent of clonotype sharing between individuals. General findings and caveats noted by the study authors: Sharing across a few donors was observed for about 5% of naive CD4, 3% to 3.5% of naive CD8, around 2.5% of memory CD4, and roughly 0.43% of memory CD8 clonotypes. Pairwise subsampling led to the expectation that sequencing depth would affect the degree of clonotype sharing among donors. Only blood was sampled, and tissue TCR repertoires likely differ from those in blood. The small number of donors limited the genetic and exposure-history diversity represented. Incomplete sequencing was indicated by rarefaction of sorted-subset datasets, despite the large sequencing depth. Naive subsets generally had larger estimated clonotype richness than memory subsets. Clonotypes shared by all four sorted-subset donors showed higher generation probabilities than non-shared clonotypes.

The donors were healthy, HIV-negative adults with no recently reported acute infections or vaccinations. Only Caucasian adults living in Nashville, Tennessee, USA were represented among the donors. CD4+ T cells were enriched by magnetic negative selection; naive cells were then positively selected on CD45RA, and the negative fraction formed the memory subset. Blood was obtained by leukapheresis, after which PBMCs were separated by Ficoll-Histopaque density gradient centrifugation and cryopreserved in liquid nitrogen vapor phase. Analytical flow cytometry was used to check the purity and quantity of every magnetically sorted T cell population. Genomic DNA was isolated from each sorted fraction and quantified by UV absorbance on a Nanodrop 2000c. Using the deep immunoSEQ assay, multiplex PCR amplified TCR CDR3 regions from genomic DNA. Extracted genomic DNA from each cell subset was distributed evenly across all wells of several immunoSEQ 96-well plates, and each plate was treated as a replicate. For sorted subsets, approximately 210 ng of genomic DNA, equivalent to 25,000 to 35,000 T cell genomes, went into each replicate PCR. Purified libraries were measured with a Qubit 3.0 fluorometer, size-checked on a Bioanalyzer 2100, and measured again with the KAPA Library Quantification kit. Every immunoSEQ 96-well plate was sequenced on a separate single-read 150-cycle Illumina NextSeq 550 flow cell. The original methods were these. The immunoSEQ output contained only junctional sequences without quality scores, so filtering could not match that applied to full-length reads. To assign V/J genes and CDR3, sequences were annotated using PyIR, a Python wrapper for IgBLAST v1.9, with IMGT germline references. Reads were filtered out if the reads had weak V/J assignments (E-value above 1e-6), no CDR3, stop codons, out-of-frame junctions, or ambiguous translated residues. V3J clonotypes were defined as sequences sharing an identical inferred V gene, J gene, and CDR3 amino acid sequence. To compute the percentage overlap between repertoires, the number of shared unique clonotypes was divided by the size of the smaller repertoire. Repertoire richness was assessed with RTK rarefaction, the Chao1 estimator, and Recon v2.1 estimates of unobserved clonotypes. Generation probabilities for all TCRbeta clonotypes obtained by the gDNA method from four donors were computed using OLGA. Not all clones reach the TCRdb copy of this immuneACCESS table, which keeps in-frame sequences only. Checked studies attribute under half of the gap to unresolved V genes and leave the rest unexplained. Clonal size and the V and J genes are those of that table, whereas D and trimming came from the DNA. The sample includes a few million clones, with approximately 92% observed a single time. Of the sample, over 0.12% falls within the top ten clones.

Source material: naive CD4+ T cells sorted from blood. The cell subset or site label on this specimen signifies: CD45RA+ positively selected. The TCR was taken from a man aged 18-30 years in good health.

DNA sequence: TGTGCCAGCAGCGTAACAGCGACGAACACCGGGGAGCTGTTTTTT. Its translation is CASSVTATNTGELFF. The chain employs TRBV9 and TRBJ2-2; no confident D gene assignment can be made. From the cysteine up to the phenylalanine, the CDR3 has a length of 15 residues. The sequence is cut down to CDR3 DNA, 45 bases in frame from base 1. Based on the germline V gene, the CDR1 and CDR2 sequences are SGDLS and YYNGEE. V and J lose 1 base and 0 bases, and a span of 7 bases separates them.